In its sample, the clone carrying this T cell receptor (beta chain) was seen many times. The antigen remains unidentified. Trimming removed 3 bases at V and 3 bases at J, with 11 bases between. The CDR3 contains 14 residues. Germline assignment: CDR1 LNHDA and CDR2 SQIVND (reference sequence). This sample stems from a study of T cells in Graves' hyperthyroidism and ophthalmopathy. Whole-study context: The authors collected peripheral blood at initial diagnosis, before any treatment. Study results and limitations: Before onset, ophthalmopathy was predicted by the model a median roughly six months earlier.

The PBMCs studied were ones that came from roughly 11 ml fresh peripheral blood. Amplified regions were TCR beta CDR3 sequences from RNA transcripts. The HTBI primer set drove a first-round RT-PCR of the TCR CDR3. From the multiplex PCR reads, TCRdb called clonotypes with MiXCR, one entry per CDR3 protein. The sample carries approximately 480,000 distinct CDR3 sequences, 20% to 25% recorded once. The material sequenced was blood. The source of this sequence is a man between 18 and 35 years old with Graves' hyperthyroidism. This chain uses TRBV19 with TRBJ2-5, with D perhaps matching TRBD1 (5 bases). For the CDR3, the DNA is TGTGCCAGTAGTATTATGGCAGGGAAAGAGACCCAGTACTTC. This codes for CASSIMAGKETQYF.